These T cell receptor beta chains were read from a single sample in a study of PD-L1 blockade in urothelial cancer. Libraries were prepared by immunoSEQ multiplex PCR; TCRdb keeps only in-frame clonotypes and omits some of them. The profile shows approximately 110,000 clones, approximately 90% of them singletons. The source was PBMCs, collected around atezolizumab (anti-PD-L1) treatment. These receptors were taken from a man aged 55 to 69 with urothelial cancer. Each CDR3 is given with its conserved first and last residue. D genes are given only for firm matches. The listing skips clone size in some rows; elsewhere it reads once, few, many or a size class.

V gene	D gene	clone size	J gene	CDR3 protein	CDR3 DNA
TRBV18	NA	NA	TRBJ1-5	CASSPRGQGNQPQHF	TGTGCCAGCTCACCTAGAGGTCAGGGGAATCAGCCCCAGCATTTT
TRBV7-2	TRBD2	NA	TRBJ2-1	CASSLVLAGNEQFF	TGTGCCAGCAGCTTAGTACTAGCGGGCAATGAGCAGTTCTTC
TRBV4-3	NA	NA	TRBJ1-1	CASSQDTTRGRPYTEAFF	TGCGCCAGCAGCCAAGATACAACCAGGGGCCGGCCTTACACTGAAGCTTTCTTT
TRBV2	TRBD2	NA	TRBJ2-4	CASRLAGADIQYF	TGTGCCAGCAGGCTAGCGGGGGCAGACATTCAGTACTTC
TRBV29-1	NA	NA	TRBJ1-1	CSVEDPSGTEAFF	TGCAGCGTTGAAGATCCCAGCGGCACTGAAGCTTTCTTT
TRBV6-1	NA	NA	TRBJ2-7	CASTKASPTYEQYF	TGTGCCAGCACCAAGGCTAGCCCCACCTACGAGCAGTACTTC
TRBV7-9	NA	few	TRBJ2-3	CASSLGASTDTQYF	TGTGCCAGCAGCTTAGGGGCTAGCACAGATACGCAGTATTTT
TRBV6-5	TRBD1	NA	TRBJ2-7	CASSYSPRDSYEQYF	TGTGCCAGCAGTTACTCGCCCCGGGACAGCTACGAGCAGTACTTC
TRBV2	TRBD2	once	TRBJ2-2	CASSGRTSSLSGELFF	TGTGCCAGCAGTGGTCGGACTAGCAGTTTATCCGGGGAGCTGTTTTTT
TRBV28	NA	NA	TRBJ1-2	CASSNAGNTNYGYTF	TGTGCCAGCAGTAACGCAGGGAATACTAACTATGGCTACACCTTC
TRBV5-5	NA	NA	TRBJ1-2	CASSRPGSNYGYTF	TGTGCCAGCAGTAGACCGGGTTCAAACTATGGCTACACCTTC
TRBV5-4	TRBD2	NA	TRBJ2-5	CASNDEREPGQETQYF	TGTGCCAGCAATGATGAGCGGGAGCCGGGCCAAGAGACCCAGTACTTC
TRBV5-6	TRBD1	NA	TRBJ2-1	CASSPTGANLYNEQFF	TGTGCCAGCAGCCCGACAGGGGCCAACTTATACAATGAGCAGTTCTTC
TRBV15	TRBD2	few	TRBJ2-1	CATSSIGGGGYNEQFF	TGTGCCACCAGCAGTATCGGGGGGGGTGGCTACAATGAGCAGTTCTTC
TRBV10-2	TRBD1	NA	TRBJ2-7	CATETGGFYEQYF	TGCGCCACCGAGACAGGGGGATTCTACGAGCAGTACTTC
TRBV7-3	NA	NA	TRBJ1-1	CASSLGGQNTEAFF	TGTGCCAGCAGCTTAGGGGGACAGAACACTGAAGCTTTCTTT
TRBV19	NA	NA	TRBJ2-7	CASSIAPAYEQYF	TGTGCCAGTAGTATAGCGCCGGCCTACGAGCAGTACTTC
TRBV18	TRBD1	once	TRBJ1-6	CASSPARQGLSYNSPLHF	TGTGCCAGCTCACCCGCCCGACAGGGCCTCTCCTATAATTCACCCCTCCACTTT